This T cell receptor (beta chain) was sequenced during a study of blood T cell repertoires in COVID-19. Across the whole study: The cDNA or gDNA used as material had been derived from T cells, B-cell-depleted T cells, or PBMCs.

The V end lost 4 bases, the J end lost 0 bases, and 10 bases lay between the germline ends. The CDR3 is made up of 14 amino acids. Per germline, CDR1 SGHNT and CDR2 YYREEE (reference sequence). The table came from immunoSEQ multiplex PCR; TCRdb's copy has only in-frame clones and leaves some out. This sample has some 210,000 clones, with 92% found just once. The chain joins TRBV5-4 to TRBJ1-2, with D hard to call. This receptor was taken from a man in his fifties or sixties with COVID-19, enrolled during active disease. Sample: peripheral blood. This chain's CDR3 is CASSTEWANYGYTF. CDR3 bases: TGTGCCAGCAGCACAGAATGGGCTAACTATGGCTACACCTTC.